The T cell receptor beta chain described here comes from a study of blood T cell repertoires in COVID-19. Background on the study: Nucleic acid was either cDNA or gDNA, and it came from T cells, B-cell-depleted T cells, or PBMCs.

Generated by immunoSEQ multiplex PCR, the TCRdb table keeps only in-frame clones and is missing some. Of 200,000 to 250,000 clones in the sample, 83% were seen once. Germline CDR1 LNHDA, CDR2 SQIVND (reference sequence). V lost 9 bases to trimming and J lost 7 bases, with 15 bases between them. The CDR3 covers 13 residues. The TCR was taken from a woman aged 70-85 years with active or convalescent COVID-19. This chain uses TRBV19 with TRBJ1-4; TRBD1 might be the D (5 bases). The sample was peripheral blood. This CDR3 reads CASASGGAEKLFF. The CDR3 region has the DNA TGTGCCAGCGCCTCGGGTGGGGCTGAAAAACTGTTTTTT.